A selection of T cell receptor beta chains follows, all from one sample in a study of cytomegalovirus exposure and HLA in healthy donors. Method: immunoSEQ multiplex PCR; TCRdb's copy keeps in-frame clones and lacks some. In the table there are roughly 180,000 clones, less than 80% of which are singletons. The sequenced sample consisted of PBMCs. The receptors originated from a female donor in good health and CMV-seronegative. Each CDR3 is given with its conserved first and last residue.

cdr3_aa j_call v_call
CASSGWTGAYEQYF TRBJ2-7 TRBV6-1
CASSVASGTTDTQYF TRBJ2-3 TRBV9
CASSLIRQSTYTGELFF TRBJ2-2 TRBV7-9
CASSLGQGAWDTQYF TRBJ2-3 TRBV5-4
CASSEARGRMAEAFF TRBJ1-1 TRBV2
CASSLGGGSYEQYF . TRBV5-1
CAWSAQRGTGELFF TRBJ2-2 TRBV30
CASSYGRGFSDTQYF TRBJ2-3 TRBV5-6
CASSLGITEAGYEQYF TRBJ2-7 TRBV11-2
CAISEGASGSGNTIYF TRBJ1-3 TRBV10-3
CASSQGTLLTGSPLHF TRBJ1-6 TRBV18
CASSDGWDRGNQPQHF TRBJ1-5 TRBV7-9
CASSFSRSGYTF TRBJ1-2 TRBV28
CASSYDTRGARTEAFF TRBJ1-1 TRBV6-5
CASSLDPGGQPQHF TRBJ1-5 TRBV5-1
CASSQDPGTTYKETQYF TRBJ2-5 TRBV4-2
CASSRKRLAGGQNTGELFF TRBJ2-2 TRBV18
CASSPTGVRGEQYF TRBJ2-7 TRBV19
CASSPRTSGRGSETQYF TRBJ2-5 TRBV18
CASRIGRGAYEQYF TRBJ2-7 TRBV5-1
CASSPGQTNQPQHF TRBJ1-5 TRBV18
CASSWQAALMNTEAFF TRBJ1-1 TRBV19
CASSSSGGYEQYF TRBJ2-7 TRBV7-2